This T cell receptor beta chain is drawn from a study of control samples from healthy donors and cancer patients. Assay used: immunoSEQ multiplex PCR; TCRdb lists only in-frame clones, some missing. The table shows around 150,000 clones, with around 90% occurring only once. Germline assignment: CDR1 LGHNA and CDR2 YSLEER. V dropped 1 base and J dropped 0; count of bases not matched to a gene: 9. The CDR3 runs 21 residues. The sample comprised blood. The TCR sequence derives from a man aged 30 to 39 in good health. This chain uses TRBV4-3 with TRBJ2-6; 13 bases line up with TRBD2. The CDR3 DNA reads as TGCGCCAGCAGCCAAGGGGGACTAGCGGGACTCTCCCCCTCTGGGGCCAACGTCCTGACTTTC. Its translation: CASSQGGLAGLSPSGANVLTF.